This T cell receptor beta chain came from a study of cytomegalovirus exposure and HLA in healthy donors. Turning to the study itself: There were nearly 120 million unique TCR beta sequences, drawn from 150 million to 200 million T cells, in an earlier analysis.

Whole-study results and caveats: Reportedly, HLA-A and HLA-B alleles of most subjects were accurately predicted from TCR beta.

As to this clone: As yet, its antigen is unknown.

Trimming stripped 2 bases from V and 0 bases from J, with 13 bases between. This CDR3 contains 16 residues. CDR1 SEHNR and CDR2 FQNEAQ come from the germline V gene (reference sequence). Researchers ran the PCR with 60 Vbeta and 13 Jbeta primers. The authors' processing: Later reanalysis found about 80 million unique TCR beta chains, around 9.9 million of them shared. Generated by immunoSEQ multiplex PCR, the TCRdb table keeps only in-frame clones and is missing some. That table furnishes V, J and clone size, whereas the DNA furnished D and trimming. This sample carries more than 15,000 clones, 70% to 85% of them seen once, and the ten largest clones take over 20%.

The sequence was collected from a human donor in good health. J is TRBJ1-1 and V is TRBV7-9; tentative D call: TRBD1 (6 bases). Sequencing input: PBMCs. CDR3 sequence reads: CASSLPGDNMNTEAFF. The DNA of the CDR3 is TGTGCCAGCAGCTTACCAGGGGATAACATGAACACTGAAGCTTTCTTT.